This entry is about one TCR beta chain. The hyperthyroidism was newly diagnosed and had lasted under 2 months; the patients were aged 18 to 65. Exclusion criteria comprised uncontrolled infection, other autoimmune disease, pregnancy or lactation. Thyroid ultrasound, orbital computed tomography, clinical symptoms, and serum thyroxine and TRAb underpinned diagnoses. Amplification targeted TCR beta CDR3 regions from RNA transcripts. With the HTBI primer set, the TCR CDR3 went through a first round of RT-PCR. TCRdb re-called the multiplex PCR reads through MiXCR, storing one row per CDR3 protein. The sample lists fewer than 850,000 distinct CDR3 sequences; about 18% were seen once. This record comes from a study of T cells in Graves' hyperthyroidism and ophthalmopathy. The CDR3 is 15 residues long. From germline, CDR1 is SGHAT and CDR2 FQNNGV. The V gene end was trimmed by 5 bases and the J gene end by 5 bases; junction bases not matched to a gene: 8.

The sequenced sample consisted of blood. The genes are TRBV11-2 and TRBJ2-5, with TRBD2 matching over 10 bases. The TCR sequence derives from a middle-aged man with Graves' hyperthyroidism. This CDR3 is CASSPYSGRRETQYF. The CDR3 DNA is TGTGCCAGCAGCCCTTATAGCGGGAGGAGGGAGACCCAGTACTTC. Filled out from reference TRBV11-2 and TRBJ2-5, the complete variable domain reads EAGVAQSPRYKIIEKRQSVAFWCNPISGHATLYWYQQILGQGPKLLIQFQNNGVVDDSQLPKDRFSAERLKGVDSTLKIQPAKLEDSAVYLCASSPYSGRRETQYFGPGTRLLVL.